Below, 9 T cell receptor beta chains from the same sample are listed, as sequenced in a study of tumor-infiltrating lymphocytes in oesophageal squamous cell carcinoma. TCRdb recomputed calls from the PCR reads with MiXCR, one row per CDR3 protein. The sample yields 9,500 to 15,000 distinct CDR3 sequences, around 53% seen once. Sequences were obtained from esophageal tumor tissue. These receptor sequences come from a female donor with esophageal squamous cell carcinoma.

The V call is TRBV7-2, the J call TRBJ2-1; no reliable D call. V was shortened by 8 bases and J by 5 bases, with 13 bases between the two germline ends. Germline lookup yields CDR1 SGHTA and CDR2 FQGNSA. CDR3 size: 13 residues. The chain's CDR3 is CASRVSRDNEQFF. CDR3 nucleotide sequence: TGTGCCAGCCGCGTTTCCAGAGACAATGAGCAGTTCTTC.

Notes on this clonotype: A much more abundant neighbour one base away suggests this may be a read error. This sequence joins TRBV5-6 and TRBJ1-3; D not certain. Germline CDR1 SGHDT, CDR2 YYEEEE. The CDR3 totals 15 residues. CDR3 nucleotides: TGTGCCAGCAGCTCAAGCCCCCTAATAGGTAACACCACATATTTT. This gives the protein CASSSSPLIGNTTYF.

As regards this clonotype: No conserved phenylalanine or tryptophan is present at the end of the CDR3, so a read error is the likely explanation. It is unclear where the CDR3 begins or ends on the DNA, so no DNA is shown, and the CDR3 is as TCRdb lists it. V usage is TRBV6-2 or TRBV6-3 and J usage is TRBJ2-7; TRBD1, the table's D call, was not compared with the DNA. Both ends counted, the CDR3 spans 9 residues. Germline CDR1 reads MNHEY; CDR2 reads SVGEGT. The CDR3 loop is CASSYLPRG.

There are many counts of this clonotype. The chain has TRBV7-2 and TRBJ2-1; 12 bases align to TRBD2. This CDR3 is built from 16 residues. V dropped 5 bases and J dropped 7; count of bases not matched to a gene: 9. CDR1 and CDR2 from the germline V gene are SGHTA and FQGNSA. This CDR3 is CASSDRTSGTRNEQFF. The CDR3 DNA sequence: TGTGCCAGCAGCGACCGGACTAGCGGGACAAGGAATGAGCAGTTCTTC.

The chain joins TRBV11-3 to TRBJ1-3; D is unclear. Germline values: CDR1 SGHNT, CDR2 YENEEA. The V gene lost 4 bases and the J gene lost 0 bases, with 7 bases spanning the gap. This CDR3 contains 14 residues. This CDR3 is CASSSTSSGNTIYF. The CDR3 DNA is TGTGCCAGCAGCTCGACAAGCTCTGGAAACACCATATATTTT.

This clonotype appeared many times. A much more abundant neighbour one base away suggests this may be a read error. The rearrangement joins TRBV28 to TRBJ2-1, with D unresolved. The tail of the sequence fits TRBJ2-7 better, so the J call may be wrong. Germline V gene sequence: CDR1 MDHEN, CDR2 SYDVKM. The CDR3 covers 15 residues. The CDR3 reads CASSLQASAYNEQYF. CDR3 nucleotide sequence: TGTGCCAGCAGTTTGCAGGCTAGTGCCTACAATGAGCAGTACTTC.

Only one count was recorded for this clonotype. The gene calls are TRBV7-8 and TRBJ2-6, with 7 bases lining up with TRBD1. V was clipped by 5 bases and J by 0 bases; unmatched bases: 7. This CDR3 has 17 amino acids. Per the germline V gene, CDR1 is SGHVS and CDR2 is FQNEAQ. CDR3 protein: CASSLRDSHSGANVLTF. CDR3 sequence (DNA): TGTGCCAGCAGCCTACGGGACAGTCACTCTGGGGCCAACGTCCTGACTTTC.

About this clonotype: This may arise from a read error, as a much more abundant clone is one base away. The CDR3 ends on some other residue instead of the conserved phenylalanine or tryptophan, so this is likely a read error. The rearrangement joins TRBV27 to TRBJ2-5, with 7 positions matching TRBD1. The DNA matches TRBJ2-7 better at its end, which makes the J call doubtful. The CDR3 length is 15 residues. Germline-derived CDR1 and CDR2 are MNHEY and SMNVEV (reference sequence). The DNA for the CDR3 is TGTGCCAGCAGTCTCCTACAGGGGACGGTGGGCGAGCAGTACTTA. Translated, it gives CASSLLQGTVGEQYL.

The chain's CDR3 is CASSWGKETQYF. The CDR3 nucleotides read TGTGCCAGCAGCTGGGGTAAAGAGACCCAGTACTTC. The chain carries TRBV7-4 and TRBJ2-1; D unclear. The end of the DNA is better explained by TRBJ2-5, so the J call may be wrong. The CDR3 runs 12 residues. CDR1 is SGHVT, CDR2 SQSDAQ, per germline.